These 4 T cell receptor beta chains were sequenced from one sample in a study of cytomegalovirus exposure and HLA in healthy donors. Assay used: immunoSEQ multiplex PCR; TCRdb lists only in-frame clones, some missing. The table records 350,000 or so clones, roughly 88% of them present only once. The material sequenced was PBMCs. The receptors shown here come from a woman younger than 30 in good health and CMV-seronegative.

This rearrangement joins TRBV7-9 to TRBJ2-3; 7 bases map to TRBD1. The V and J ends lost 5 bases and 0 bases, in that order; junction bases with no gene match: 11. The germline V gene encodes CDR1 SEHNR and CDR2 FQNEAQ (reference sequence). The CDR3 sequence is 17 residues long. The CDR3 nucleotides read TGTGCCAGCAGCATGCGAGGGGGCCTCCCTAGCACAGATACGCAGTATTTT. This encodes CASSMRGGLPSTDTQYF.

The chain carries TRBV6-5 and TRBJ1-3; D possibly corresponds to TRBD1 (6 bases). CDR1 MNHEY and CDR2 SVGAGI come from the germline V gene. The CDR3 sequence is 15 residues long. Trimming cost V 0 bases and J 4 bases, with 10 bases left between them. This CDR3 is CASSYSTGLGNTIYF. The DNA for the CDR3 is TGTGCCAGCAGTTACTCCACAGGGCTGGGAAACACCATATATTTT.

The J gene is TRBJ2-3, the V gene TRBV6-5; 9 positions match TRBD2. Trimming removed 2 bases from V and 1 base from J; junction bases left unmatched: 4. The CDR3 covers 16 residues. Germline loops: CDR1 MNHEY, CDR2 SVGAGI. The CDR3 loop reads CASSYGLAGRTDTQYF. Here the CDR3 DNA reads TGTGCCAGCAGTTACGGCCTAGCGGGACGCACAGATACGCAGTATTTT.

The chain couples TRBV6-5 to TRBJ2-7, with 7 bases that match TRBD1. CDR1 is MNHEY, CDR2 SVGAGI, per germline. With 7 bases clipped from V and 3 bases from J, the junction kept 6 bases outside the gene matches. The CDR3 sequence is 13 residues long. CDR3: CASTRTGGYEQYF. The CDR3 DNA is TGTGCCAGCACCAGGACAGGAGGCTACGAGCAGTACTTC.